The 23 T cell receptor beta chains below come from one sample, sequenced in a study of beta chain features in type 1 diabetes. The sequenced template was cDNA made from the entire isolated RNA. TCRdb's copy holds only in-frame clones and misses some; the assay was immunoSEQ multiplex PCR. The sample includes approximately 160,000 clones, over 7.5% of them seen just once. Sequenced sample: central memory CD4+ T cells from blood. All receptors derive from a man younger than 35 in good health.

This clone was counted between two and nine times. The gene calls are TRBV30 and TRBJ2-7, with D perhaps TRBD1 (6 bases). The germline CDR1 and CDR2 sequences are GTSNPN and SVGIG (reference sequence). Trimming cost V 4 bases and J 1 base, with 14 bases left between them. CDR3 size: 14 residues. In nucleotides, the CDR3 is TGTGCCTGGAATGGGAGAGGGACATCCTACGAGCAGTACTTC. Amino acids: CAWNGRGTSYEQYF. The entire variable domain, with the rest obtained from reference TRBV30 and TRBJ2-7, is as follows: SQTIHQWPATLVQPVGSPLSLECTVEGTSNPNLYWYRQAAGRGLQLLFYSVGIGQISSEVPQNLSASRPQDRQFILSSKKLLLSDSGFYLCAWNGRGTSYEQYFGPGTRLTVT.

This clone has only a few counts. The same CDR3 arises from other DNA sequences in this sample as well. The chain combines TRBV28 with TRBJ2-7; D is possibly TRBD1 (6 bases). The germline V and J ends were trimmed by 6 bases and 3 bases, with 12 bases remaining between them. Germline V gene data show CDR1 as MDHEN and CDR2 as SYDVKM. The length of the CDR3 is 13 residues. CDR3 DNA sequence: TGTGCCAGCAGCTCCGGACAGTACTACGAGCAGTACTTC. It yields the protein CASSSGQYYEQYF.

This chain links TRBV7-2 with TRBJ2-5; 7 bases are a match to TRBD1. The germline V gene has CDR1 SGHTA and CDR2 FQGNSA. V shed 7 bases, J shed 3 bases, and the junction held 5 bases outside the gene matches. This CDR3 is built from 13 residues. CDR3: CASNDRAEETQYF. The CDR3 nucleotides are TGTGCCAGCAACGACAGGGCCGAAGAGACCCAGTACTTC. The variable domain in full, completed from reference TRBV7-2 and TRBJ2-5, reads GAGVSQSPSNKVTEKGKDVELRCDPISGHTALYWYRQSLGQGLEFLIYFQGNSAPDKSGLPSDRFSAERTGGSVSTLTIQRTQQEDSAVYLCASNDRAEETQYFGPGTRLLVL.

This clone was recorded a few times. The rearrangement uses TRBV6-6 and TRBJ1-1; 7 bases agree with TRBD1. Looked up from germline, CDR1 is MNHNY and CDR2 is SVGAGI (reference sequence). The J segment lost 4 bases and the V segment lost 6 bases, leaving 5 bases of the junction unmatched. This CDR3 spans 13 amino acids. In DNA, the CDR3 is TGTGCCAGCAGGGGAGCAGGGGGCACTGAAGCTTTCTTT. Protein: CASRGAGGTEAFF.

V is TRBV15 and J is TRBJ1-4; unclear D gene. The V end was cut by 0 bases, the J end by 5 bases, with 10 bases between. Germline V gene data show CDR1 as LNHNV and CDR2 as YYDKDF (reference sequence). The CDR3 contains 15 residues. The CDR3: CATSRDKGRNEKLFF. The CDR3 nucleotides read TGTGCCACCAGCAGAGATAAAGGGAGGAATGAAAAACTGTTTTTT.

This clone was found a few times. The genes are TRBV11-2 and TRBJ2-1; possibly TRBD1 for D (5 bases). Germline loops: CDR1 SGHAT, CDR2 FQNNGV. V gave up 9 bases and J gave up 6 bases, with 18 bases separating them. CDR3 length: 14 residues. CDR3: CASSQGTTSNEQFF. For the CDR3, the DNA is TGTGCCAGTTCCCAGGGCACTACGAGCAATGAGCAGTTCTTC.

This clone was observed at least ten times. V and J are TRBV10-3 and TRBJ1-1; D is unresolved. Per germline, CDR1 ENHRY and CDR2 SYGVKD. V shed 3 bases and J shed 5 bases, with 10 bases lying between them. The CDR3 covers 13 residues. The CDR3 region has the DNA TGTGCCATCAGTGATGAGGGTTGGACTGAAGCTTTCTTT. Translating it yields CAISDEGWTEAFF.

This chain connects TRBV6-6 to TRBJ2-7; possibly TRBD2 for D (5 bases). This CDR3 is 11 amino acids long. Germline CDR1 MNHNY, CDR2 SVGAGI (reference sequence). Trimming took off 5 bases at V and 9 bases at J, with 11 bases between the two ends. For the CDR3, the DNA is TGTGCCAGCAGTCCCGGGGTTGGGCAGTACTTC. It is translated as CASSPGVGQYF.

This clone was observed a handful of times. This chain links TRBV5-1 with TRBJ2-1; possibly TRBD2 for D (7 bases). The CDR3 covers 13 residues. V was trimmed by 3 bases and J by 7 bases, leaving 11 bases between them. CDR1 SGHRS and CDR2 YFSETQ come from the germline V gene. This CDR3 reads CASSWGGRNEQFF. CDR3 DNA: TGCGCCAGCAGCTGGGGGGGCAGGAATGAGCAGTTCTTC.

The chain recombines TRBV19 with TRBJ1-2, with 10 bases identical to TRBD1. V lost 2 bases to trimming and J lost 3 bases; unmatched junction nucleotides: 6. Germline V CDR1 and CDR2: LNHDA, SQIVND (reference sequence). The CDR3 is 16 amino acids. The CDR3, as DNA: TGTGCCAGTAGTATATCCGGGACAGGGGATGACTATGGCTACACCTTC. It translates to CASSISGTGDDYGYTF.

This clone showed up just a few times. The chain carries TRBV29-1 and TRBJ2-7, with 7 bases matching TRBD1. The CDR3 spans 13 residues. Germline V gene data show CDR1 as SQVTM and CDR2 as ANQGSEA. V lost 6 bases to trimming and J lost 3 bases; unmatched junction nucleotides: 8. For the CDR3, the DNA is TGCAGCGTCAGGACAGGAGGAGTCTACGAGCAGTACTTC. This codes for CSVRTGGVYEQYF.

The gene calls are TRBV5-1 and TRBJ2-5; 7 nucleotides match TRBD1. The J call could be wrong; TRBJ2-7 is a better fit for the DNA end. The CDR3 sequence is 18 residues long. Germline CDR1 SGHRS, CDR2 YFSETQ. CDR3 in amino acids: CASSFERDSLTRRDEQYF. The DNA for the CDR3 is TGCGCCAGCAGCTTTGAGAGGGACAGCCTTACCCGACGAGACGAGCAGTACTTC.

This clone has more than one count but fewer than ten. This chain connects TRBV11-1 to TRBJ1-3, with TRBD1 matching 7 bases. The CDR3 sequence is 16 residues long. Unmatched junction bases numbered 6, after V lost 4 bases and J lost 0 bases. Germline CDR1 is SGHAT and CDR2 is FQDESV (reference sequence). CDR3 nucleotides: TGTGCCAGCAGCTCGAAGGACAGGTTCTCTGGAAACACCATATATTTT. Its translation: CASSSKDRFSGNTIYF.

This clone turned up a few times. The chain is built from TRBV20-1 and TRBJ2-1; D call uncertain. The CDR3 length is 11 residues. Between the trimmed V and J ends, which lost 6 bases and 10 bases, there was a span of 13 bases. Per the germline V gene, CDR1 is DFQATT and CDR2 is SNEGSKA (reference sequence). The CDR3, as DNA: TGCAGTGCAACTAAGTCTTCGGAGCAGTTCTTC. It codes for CSATKSSEQFF.

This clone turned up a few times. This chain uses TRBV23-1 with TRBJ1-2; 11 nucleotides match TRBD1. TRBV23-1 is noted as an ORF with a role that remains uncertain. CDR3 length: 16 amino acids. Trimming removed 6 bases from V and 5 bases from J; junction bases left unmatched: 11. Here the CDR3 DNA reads TGCGCCAGCAGACGGGACAGGGGGTTGGGGTTATATGGCTACACCTTC. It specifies CASRRDRGLGLYGYTF.

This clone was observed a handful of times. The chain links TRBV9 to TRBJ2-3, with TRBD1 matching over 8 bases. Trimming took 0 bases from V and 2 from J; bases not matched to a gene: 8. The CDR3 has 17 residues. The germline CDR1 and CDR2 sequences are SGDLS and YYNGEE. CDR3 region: CASSVGGWGQATDTQYF. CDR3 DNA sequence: TGTGCCAGCAGCGTAGGGGGCTGGGGACAGGCCACAGATACGCAGTATTTT.

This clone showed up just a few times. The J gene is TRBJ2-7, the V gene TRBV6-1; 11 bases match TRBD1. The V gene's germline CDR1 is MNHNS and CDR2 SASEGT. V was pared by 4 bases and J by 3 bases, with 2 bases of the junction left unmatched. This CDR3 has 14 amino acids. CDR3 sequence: CASSAGTGGYEQYF. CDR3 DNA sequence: TGTGCCAGCAGTGCCGGGACAGGGGGCTACGAGCAGTACTTC.

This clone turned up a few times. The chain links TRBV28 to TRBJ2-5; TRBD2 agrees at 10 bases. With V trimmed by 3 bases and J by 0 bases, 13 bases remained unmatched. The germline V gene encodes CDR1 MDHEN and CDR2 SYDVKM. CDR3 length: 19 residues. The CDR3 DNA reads TGTGCCAGCAGTTTGACCGGGGCTAGCGGGAGAGGCTACCAAGAGACCCAGTACTTC. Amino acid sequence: CASSLTGASGRGYQETQYF.

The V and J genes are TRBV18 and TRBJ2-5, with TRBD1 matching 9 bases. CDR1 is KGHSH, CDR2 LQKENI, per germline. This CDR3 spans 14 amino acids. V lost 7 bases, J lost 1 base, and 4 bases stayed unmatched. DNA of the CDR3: TGTGCCAGCTGTGGGACAGGGACCCAAGAGACCCAGTACTTC. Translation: CASCGTGTQETQYF.

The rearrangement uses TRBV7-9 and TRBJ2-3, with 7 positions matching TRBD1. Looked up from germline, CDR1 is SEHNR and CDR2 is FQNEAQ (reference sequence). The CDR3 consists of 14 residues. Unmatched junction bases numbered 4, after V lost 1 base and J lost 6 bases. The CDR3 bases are TGTGCCAGCAGCTTAGGACAGGGTATGGATACGCAGTATTTT. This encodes CASSLGQGMDTQYF.

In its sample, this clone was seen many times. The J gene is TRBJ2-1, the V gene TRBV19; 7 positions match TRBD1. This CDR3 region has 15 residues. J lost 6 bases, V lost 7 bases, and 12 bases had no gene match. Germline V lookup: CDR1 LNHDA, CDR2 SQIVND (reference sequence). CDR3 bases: TGTGCCAGTACCCCGACAGGGATGGGAACCAATGAGCAGTTCTTC. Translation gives CASTPTGMGTNEQFF.

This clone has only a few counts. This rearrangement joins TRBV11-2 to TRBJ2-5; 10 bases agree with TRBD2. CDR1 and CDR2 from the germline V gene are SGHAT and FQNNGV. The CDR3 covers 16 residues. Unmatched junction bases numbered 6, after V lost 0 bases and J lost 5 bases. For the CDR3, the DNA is TGTGCCAGCAGCTTAGACAGAGCGGGGGGGCAGGAGACCCAGTACTTC. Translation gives CASSLDRAGGQETQYF.

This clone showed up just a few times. The CDR3 bases are TGTGCCACCAGCAGGCCTCAAAGGGGTTCCGGGGGTGGCTACACCTTC. Translated: CATSRPQRGSGGGYTF. The chain carries TRBV15 and TRBJ1-2; tentative D call: TRBD1 (5 bases). The germline V gene has CDR1 LNHNV and CDR2 YYDKDF (reference sequence). With 3 bases removed from V and 7 bases from J, the gap between germline ends came to 21 bases. CDR3 length equals 16 residues.